This T cell receptor beta chain appears in the sequencing data of a study of regulatory T cells in long-lasting Graves disease. Study information: Over 5 years on antithyroid drugs plus positive TSH receptor antibodies marked Graves' disease as persistent. Study-level results: Persistent disease favored TRBV28, TRBJ1-2 and TRBJ2-5.

This clonotype was seen a handful of times. Its antigen is still unknown. Time point: persistent/refractory GD, antithyroid drugs over 5 years with positive TRAb. After RNA was extracted from PBMCs, the TCR library was made from it. Peripheral blood, approximately 9 milliliters per patient, was collected in EDTA tubes. Both iRepertoire HTBI primers and Arm-PCR of CDR3 regions were used to build the TCR beta libraries. TCRdb re-called the multiplex PCR reads through MiXCR, storing one row per CDR3 protein. The data contain about 660,000 distinct CDR3 sequences, around 30% of them singletons. The length of the CDR3 is 14 residues. Trimming cost V 3 bases and J 8 bases, with 19 bases left between them. Germline loops: CDR1 SQVTM, CDR2 ANQGSEA.

The rearrangement links TRBV29-1 to TRBJ1-2; no clear D. The specimen comprised peripheral blood mononuclear cells (PBMCs), sampled when the disease was refractory, from a patient treated with antithyroid drugs. The origin of this receptor is a female donor with Graves disease. CDR3 DNA: TGCAGCGTTGATATTTACAGCCTAAACTCCGGCTACACCTTC. It is translated as CSVDIYSLNSGYTF.